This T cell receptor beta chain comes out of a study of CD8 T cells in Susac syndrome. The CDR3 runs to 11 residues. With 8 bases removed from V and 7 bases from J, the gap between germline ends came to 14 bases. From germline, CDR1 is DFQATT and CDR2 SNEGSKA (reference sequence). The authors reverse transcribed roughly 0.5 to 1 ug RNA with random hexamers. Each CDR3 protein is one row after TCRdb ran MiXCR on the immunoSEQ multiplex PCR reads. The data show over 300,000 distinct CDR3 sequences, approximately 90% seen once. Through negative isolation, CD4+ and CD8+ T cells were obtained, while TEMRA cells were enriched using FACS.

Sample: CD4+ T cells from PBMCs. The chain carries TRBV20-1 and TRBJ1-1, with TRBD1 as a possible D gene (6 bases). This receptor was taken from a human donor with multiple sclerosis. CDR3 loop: CSFVRQVEAFF. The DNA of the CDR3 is TGCAGTTTTGTTAGACAGGTTGAAGCTTTCTTT.